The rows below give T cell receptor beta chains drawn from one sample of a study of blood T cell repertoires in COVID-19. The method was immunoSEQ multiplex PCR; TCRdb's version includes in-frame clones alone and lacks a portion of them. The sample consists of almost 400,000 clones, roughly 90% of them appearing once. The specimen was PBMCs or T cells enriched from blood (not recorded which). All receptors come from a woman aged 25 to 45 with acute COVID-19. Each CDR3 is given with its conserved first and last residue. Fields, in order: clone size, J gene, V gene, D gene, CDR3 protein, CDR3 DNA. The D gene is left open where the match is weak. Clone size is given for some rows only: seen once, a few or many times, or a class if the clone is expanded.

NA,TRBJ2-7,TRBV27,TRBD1,CASSLSRGPYKQYF,TGTGCCAGCAGTTTAAGCAGGGGGCCCTACAAGCAGTACTTC
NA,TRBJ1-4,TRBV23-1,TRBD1,CANNWGTGYEKLFF,TGCGCCAATAATTGGGGGACAGGCTATGAAAAACTGTTTTTT
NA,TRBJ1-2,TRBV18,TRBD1,CASSPGDRGYDTF,TGTGCCAGCTCACCGGGGGACAGGGGCTATGACACCTTC
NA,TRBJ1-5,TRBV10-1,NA,CASSTGSTSQPQHF,TGCGCCAGCAGTACAGGGTCGACGAGTCAGCCCCAGCATTTT
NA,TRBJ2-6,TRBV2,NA,CASSQGSGANVLTF,TGTGCCAGCAGTCAGGGGTCTGGGGCCAACGTCCTGACTTTC
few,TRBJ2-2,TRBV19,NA,CASSIASHTGELFF,TGTGCCAGTAGTATTGCCAGTCACACCGGGGAGCTGTTTTTT
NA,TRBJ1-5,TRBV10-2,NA,CASSDGQRPQPQHF,TGCGCCAGCAGTGATGGACAGCGCCCCCAGCCCCAGCATTTT
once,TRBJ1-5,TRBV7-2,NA,CASSPRGDQPQHF,TGTGCCAGCAGTCCCCGCGGAGATCAGCCCCAGCATTTT
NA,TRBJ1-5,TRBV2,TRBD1,CASSGGQGLNQPQHF,TGTGCCAGCAGCGGAGGACAGGGCCTCAATCAGCCCCAGCATTTT
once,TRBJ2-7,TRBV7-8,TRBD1,CASSSRQGASEQYF,TGTGCCAGCAGCTCCCGACAGGGAGCGAGCGAGCAGTACTTC
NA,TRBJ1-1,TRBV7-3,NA,CASRRQENTEAFF,TGTGCCAGCAGGAGACAGGAGAACACTGAAGCTTTCTTT
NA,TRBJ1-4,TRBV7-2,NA,CASSLGARGGEKLFF,TGTGCCAGCAGCTTAGGGGCCCGGGGGGGTGAAAAACTGTTTTTT
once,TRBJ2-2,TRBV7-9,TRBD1,CASSPWTGGTGELFF,TGTGCCAGCAGTCCATGGACAGGGGGAACCGGGGAGCTGTTTTTT
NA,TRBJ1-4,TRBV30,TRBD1,CAWSDRGGEKLFF,TGTGCCTGGAGTGACAGGGGGGGTGAAAAACTGTTTTTT
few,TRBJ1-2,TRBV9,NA,CASRNTKGVGYTF,TGTGCCAGCAGAAATACCAAGGGGGTTGGCTACACCTTC
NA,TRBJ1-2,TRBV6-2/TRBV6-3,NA,CASSYRDNYGYTF,TGTGCCAGCAGTTACCGGGATAACTATGGCTACACCTTC
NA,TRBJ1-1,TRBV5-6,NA,CASSLRGWRTEAFF,TGTGCCAGCAGCTTGCGGGGATGGCGGACTGAAGCTTTCTTT
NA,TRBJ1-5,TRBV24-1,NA,CATSRSGDNQPQHF,TGTGCCACCAGTCGATCAGGGGACAATCAGCCCCAGCATTTT
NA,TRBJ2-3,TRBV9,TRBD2,CASSAAGAGGRRTDTQYF,TGTGCCAGCAGCGCCGCGGGAGCGGGGGGGCGCCGCACAGATACGCAGTATTTT
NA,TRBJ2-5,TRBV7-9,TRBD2,CASSATSGGPQETQYF,TGTGCCAGCAGCGCGACTAGCGGGGGGCCCCAAGAGACCCAGTACTTC
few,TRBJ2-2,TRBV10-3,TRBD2,CAIGEGLGTGELFF,TGTGCCATCGGGGAGGGGCTTGGCACCGGGGAGCTGTTTTTT
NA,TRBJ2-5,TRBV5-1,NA,CASSLGRGETQYF,TGCGCCAGCAGCTTGGGCAGGGGAGAGACCCAGTACTTC
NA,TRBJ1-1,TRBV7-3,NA,CASSFWQGMNTEAFF,TGTGCCAGCAGCTTTTGGCAGGGCATGAACACTGAAGCTTTCTTT
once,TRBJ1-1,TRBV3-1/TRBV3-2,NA,CASSSGTPNTEAFF,TGTGCCAGCAGCTCCGGGACACCTAACACTGAAGCTTTCTTT
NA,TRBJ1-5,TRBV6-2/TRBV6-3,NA,CASSYSTPYQPQHF,TGTGCCAGCAGTTACTCGACTCCGTATCAGCCCCAGCATTTT
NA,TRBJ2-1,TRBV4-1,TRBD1,CASSRGGQVYNEQFF,TGCGCCAGCAGCCGAGGGGGACAGGTGTACAATGAGCAGTTCTTC
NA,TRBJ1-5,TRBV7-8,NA,CASSLRSRVVGNQPQHF,TGTGCCAGCAGCTTGAGATCTCGGGTAGTTGGCAATCAGCCCCAGCATTTT
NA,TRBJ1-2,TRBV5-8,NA,CASSLAGQEIYGYTF,TGTGCCAGCAGCTTAGCGGGACAAGAGATCTATGGCTACACCTTC
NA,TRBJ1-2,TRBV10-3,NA,CAISEGGAGYTF,TGTGCCATCAGTGAAGGGGGGGCGGGCTACACCTTC
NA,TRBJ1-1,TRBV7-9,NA,CASSLGWGDRYEAFF,TGTGCCAGCAGCTTAGGGTGGGGGGACCGCTATGAAGCTTTCTTT
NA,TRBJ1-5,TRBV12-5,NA,CASGPDRNNQPQHF,TGTGCTAGTGGCCCTGACAGGAATAATCAGCCCCAGCATTTT
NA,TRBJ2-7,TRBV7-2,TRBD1,CASSSRDRDTYEQYF,TGTGCCAGCAGCTCCCGGGACAGAGATACCTACGAGCAGTACTTC
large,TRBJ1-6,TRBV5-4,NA,CASSTGSYNSPLHF,TGTGCCAGCAGTACAGGGTCCTATAATTCACCCCTCCACTTT
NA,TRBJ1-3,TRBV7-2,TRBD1,CASSLASTGRNTIYF,TGTGCCAGCAGCTTAGCGTCGACAGGGAGAAACACCATATATTTT
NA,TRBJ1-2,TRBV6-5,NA,CASSLGRNYGYTF,TGTGCCAGCAGCCTAGGAAGGAACTATGGCTACACCTTC
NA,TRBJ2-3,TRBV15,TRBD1,CATKNTGDSLTDTQYF,TGTGCCACCAAAAATACAGGGGATTCTCTCACAGATACGCAGTATTTT
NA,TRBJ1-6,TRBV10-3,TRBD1,CAARPGQGDSPLHF,TGTGCCGCCAGGCCGGGACAGGGTGATTCACCCCTCCACTTT
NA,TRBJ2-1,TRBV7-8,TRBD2,CASSLVGGLASNEQFF,TGTGCCAGCAGCTTAGTCGGGGGACTAGCGTCCAATGAGCAGTTCTTC
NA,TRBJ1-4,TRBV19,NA,CASSASRGTGTGEKLFF,TGTGCCAGTAGTGCGAGCCGCGGAACAGGGACGGGTGAAAAACTGTTTTTT
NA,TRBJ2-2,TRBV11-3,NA,CASSSNSGANTGELFF,TGTGCCAGCAGCTCGAATTCAGGGGCGAACACCGGGGAGCTGTTTTTT
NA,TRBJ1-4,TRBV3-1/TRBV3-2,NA,CASSQRAQGLNEKLFF,TGTGCCAGCAGCCAACGAGCGCAGGGCCTTAATGAAAAACTGTTTTTT
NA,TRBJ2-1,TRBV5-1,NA,CASSLVAGDNEQFF,TGCGCCAGCAGCTTGGTGGCAGGGGATAATGAGCAGTTCTTC
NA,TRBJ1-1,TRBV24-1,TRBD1,CATSPGQGRRAFF,TGTGCCACCAGTCCGGGACAGGGACGCAGGGCTTTCTTT
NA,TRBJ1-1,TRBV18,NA,CASSRRQVRDTEAFF,TGTGCCAGCTCACGACGACAGGTCCGGGACACTGAAGCTTTCTTT
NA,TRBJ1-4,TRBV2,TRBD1,CASSADRSYNEKLFF,TGTGCCAGCAGCGCGGACAGGAGTTATAATGAAAAACTGTTTTTT
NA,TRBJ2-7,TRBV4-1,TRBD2,CASSHPSGGLAYEQYF,TGCGCCAGCAGCCATCCTAGCGGGGGCCTTGCCTACGAGCAGTACTTC
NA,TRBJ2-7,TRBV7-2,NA,CASSLFGGAASGEQYF,TGTGCCAGCAGCTTATTTGGGGGGGCAGCCAGTGGCGAGCAGTACTTC
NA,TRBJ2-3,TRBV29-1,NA,CSVARLGSGTDTQYF,TGCAGCGTGGCGAGGCTAGGTAGCGGCACAGATACGCAGTATTTT